Below, 32 T cell receptor beta chains from the same sample are listed, as sequenced in a study of T cell changes during pregnancy in multiple sclerosis. Produced via immunoSEQ multiplex PCR; TCRdb's table is partial and in-frame only. The data contain tens of thousands of clones, just over 90% of them seen just once; the ten biggest clones take up almost 1.5%. The sample in question was peripheral blood, obtained before pregnancy. All receptors derive from a female donor with multiple sclerosis, enrolled in a pregnancy study.

The gene calls are TRBV6-6 and TRBJ2-3; 8 positions agree with TRBD2. The V gene end was trimmed by 1 base and the J gene end by 3 bases; junction bases not matched to a gene: 3. Germline-derived CDR1 and CDR2 are MNHNY and SVGAGI (reference sequence). The CDR3 runs to 15 residues. The CDR3 sequence is CASSYYSGVTDTQYF. CDR3 bases: TGTGCCAGCAGTTACTATAGCGGGGTAACAGATACGCAGTATTTT.

The chain carries TRBV6-5 and TRBJ2-1, with D possibly being TRBD2 (7 bases). This CDR3 has 15 residues. Trimming took 6 bases from V and 5 from J, leaving 17 bases between them. Per the germline V gene, CDR1 is MNHEY and CDR2 is SVGAGI. In DNA form, the CDR3 reads TGTGCCAGCAGGCCGAGGGCGGGGGCCGACAATGAGCAGTTCTTC. It specifies CASRPRAGADNEQFF.

The chain uses TRBV7-9 and TRBJ1-1, with a possible D match to TRBD1 (6 bases). Germline V CDR1 and CDR2: SEHNR, FQNEAQ (reference sequence). Trimming removed 3 bases at V and 4 bases at J, with 9 bases between. The CDR3 consists of 13 residues. The CDR3 loop reads CASSFVGATEAFF. DNA for the CDR3: TGTGCCAGCAGCTTCGTGGGGGCCACTGAAGCTTTCTTT.

The table lists this clone with a count of one. This rearrangement joins TRBV6-5 to TRBJ1-2; 7 nucleotides match TRBD1. This CDR3 is 13 amino acids long. Per the germline V gene, CDR1 is MNHEY and CDR2 is SVGAGI. V dropped 6 bases and J dropped 0; count of bases not matched to a gene: 1. CDR3 DNA: TGTGCCAGCAGCCAGGGGGCTAACTATGGCTACACCTTC. It translates to CASSQGANYGYTF.

This clone has more than one count but fewer than ten. The chain has TRBV5-6 and TRBJ2-6; the D gene is possibly TRBD1 (5 bases). Trimming left V 1 base short and J 2 bases short, with 7 bases between. Germline CDR1 is SGHDT and CDR2 is YYEEEE. The CDR3 totals 15 residues. The CDR3 loop is CASSLPGTGANVLTF. The CDR3 nucleotides are TGTGCCAGCAGCTTGCCAGGGACTGGGGCCAACGTCCTGACTTTC.

The V gene is TRBV6-5, the J gene TRBJ1-2, with D maybe TRBD1 (5 bases). CDR1 is MNHEY, CDR2 SVGAGI, per germline. CDR3 length: 14 residues. V was pared by 0 bases and J by 7 bases, with 12 bases between. CDR3 bases: TGTGCCAGCAGTTACTCAACGGGGGTGGGTGGCTACACCTTC. Amino acids: CASSYSTGVGGYTF.

The J gene is TRBJ1-2, the V gene TRBV9; maybe TRBD1 (5 bases). CDR1 SGDLS and CDR2 YYNGEE come from the germline V gene. V gave up 5 bases and J gave up 6 bases, with 8 bases separating them. CDR3 length: 11 residues. CDR3: CASSRGDGYTF. CDR3 DNA: TGTGCCAGCAGTCGGGGGGATGGCTACACCTTC.

This clone was observed a handful of times. The gene calls are TRBV18 and TRBJ1-2; no clear D gene. Looked up from germline, CDR1 is KGHSH and CDR2 is LQKENI. The CDR3 has 16 amino acids. Trimming shortened V by 3 bases and J by 0 bases, and 14 bases separated the two germline ends. The CDR3 bases are TGTGCCAGCTCACCGGAGGAGGGCAGGTCTAACTATGGCTACACCTTC. Residues: CASSPEEGRSNYGYTF.

Points on this clone: An end of the junction does not agree with germline; a read error may underlie this. The chain couples TRBV4-1 to TRBJ1-3; possibly TRBD1 for D (6 bases). The CDR3 extends over 15 amino acids. Germline CDR1 MGHRA, CDR2 YSYEKL. This chain's CDR3 is CTSSQDSSSGNTIYF. In DNA form, the CDR3 reads TGCACCAGCAGCCAGGACAGCTCCTCTGGAAACACCATATATTTT.

This chain joins TRBV6-9 and TRBJ2-1; 15 positions agree with TRBD2. The CDR3 sequence is 15 residues long. V lost 11 bases and J lost 9; bases outside the gene matches: 11. The germline V gene has CDR1 MNHGY and CDR2 SVAAGI. The CDR3 DNA reads as TGTGCCGCGTCGGGACTAGCGGGGGGAAGTGGTGAGCAGTTCTTC. It specifies CAASGLAGGSGEQFF.

The V call is TRBV11-2, the J call TRBJ2-7, with D possibly matching TRBD2 (6 bases). Germline loops: CDR1 SGHAT, CDR2 FQNNGV. This CDR3 has 13 residues. Trimming shortened V by 5 bases and J by 2 bases, and 10 bases separated the two germline ends. The CDR3 DNA reads TGTGCCAGCAGCGCGGGACTGGCCTACGAGCAGTACTTC. Translating gives CASSAGLAYEQYF.

The V call is TRBV5-1, the J call TRBJ1-1, with D tentatively TRBD1 (6 bases). CDR3 size: 15 residues. The germline V gene has CDR1 SGHRS and CDR2 YFSETQ. Between the trimmed V and J ends, which lost 5 bases and 1 base, there was a span of 15 bases. The CDR3 region is CASSFKGQTNTEAFF. CDR3 bases: TGCGCCAGCAGTTTTAAAGGACAGACGAACACTGAAGCTTTCTTT. The variable domain in full, completed from reference TRBV5-1 and TRBJ1-1, reads KAGVTQTPRYLIKTRGQQVTLSCSPISGHRSVSWYQQTPGQGLQFLFEYFSETQRNKGNFPGRFSGRQFSNSRSEMNVSTLELGDSALYLCASSFKGQTNTEAFFGQGTRLTVV.

This clone occurred once. The rearrangement links TRBV30 to TRBJ2-3, with 9 bases that match TRBD1. CDR1 is GTSNPN, CDR2 SVGIG, per germline (reference sequence). This CDR3 has 17 residues. Unmatched junction bases numbered 14, after V lost 4 bases and J lost 3 bases. The CDR3 region has the DNA TGTGCCTGGACCTCTTCGGACAGGGGAATCGGTACAGATACGCAGTATTTT. It specifies CAWTSSDRGIGTDTQYF.

The CDR3 protein is CARSWPRDSSSYEQYF. As DNA, the CDR3 is TGTGCCAGAAGCTGGCCGCGGGACTCCAGCTCCTACGAGCAGTACTTC. The chain uses TRBV5-3 and TRBJ2-7, with a possible D match to TRBD2 (6 bases). TRBV5-3 carries the ORF label, with uncertain function. The V end was cut by 3 bases, the J end by 0 bases, with 16 bases between. This CDR3 has 16 residues.

The chain couples TRBV6-1 to TRBJ2-5, with 12 bases identical to TRBD2. Germline loops: CDR1 MNHNS, CDR2 SASEGT. The CDR3 contains 15 residues. After removal of 4 bases from V and 5 bases from J, the junction contained 5 bases not matched to a gene. The chain's CDR3 is CASSGTSGVQETQYF. DNA for the CDR3: TGTGCCAGCAGTGGGACTAGCGGGGTTCAGGAGACCCAGTACTTC.

This chain links TRBV19 with TRBJ2-3; 7 nucleotides line up with TRBD2. V lost 4 bases, J lost 5 bases, and 3 bases stayed unmatched. From germline, CDR1 is LNHDA and CDR2 SQIVND (reference sequence). This CDR3 has 13 residues. The CDR3 is CASSTGGRDTQYF. The CDR3 nucleotides read TGTGCCAGTAGTACGGGGGGTCGAGATACGCAGTATTTT.

The chain couples TRBV2 to TRBJ1-1, with D perhaps TRBD1 (5 bases). The germline V and J ends were trimmed by 7 bases and 4 bases, with 16 bases remaining between them. CDR1 is SNHLY and CDR2 is FYNNEI in the germline V gene. The CDR3 has 14 residues. CDR3 coding DNA: TGTGCCAGCACCCAGACAGTTCTCGGCACTGAAGCTTTCTTT. This encodes CASTQTVLGTEAFF.

This chain joins TRBV5-1 and TRBJ2-6, with 10 bases fitting TRBD1. The V gene end was trimmed by 3 bases and the J gene end by 2 bases; junction bases not matched to a gene: 14. Per germline, CDR1 SGHRS and CDR2 YFSETQ. This CDR3 spans 20 amino acids. DNA for the CDR3: TGCGCCAGCAGCTGGGGGACAGGGGATAGGGTTGTGCCTGGGGCCAACGTCCTGACTTTC. The encoded protein is CASSWGTGDRVVPGANVLTF.

As regards this clone: This specimen includes other DNA sequences encoding the same CDR3. The chain employs TRBV7-3 and TRBJ2-2, with a possible D match to TRBD1 (5 bases). Per germline, CDR1 SGHTA and CDR2 FQGTGA. The CDR3 sequence is 12 residues long. V was trimmed by 6 bases and J by 3 bases, leaving 5 bases between them. The CDR3 bases are TGTGCCAGCAGAGGGGACACCGGGGAGCTGTTTTTT. Protein product: CASRGDTGELFF.

The chain has TRBV6-5 and TRBJ1-1, with a weak D call TRBD1 (6 bases). Germline V lookup: CDR1 MNHEY, CDR2 SVGAGI. CDR3 size: 13 residues. V was trimmed by 8 bases and J by 4 bases, leaving 14 bases between them. The CDR3 DNA reads TGTGCCAGCTCCCGGGGGGCTTTCACTGAAGCTTTCTTT. Protein product: CASSRGAFTEAFF.

The V and J genes are TRBV4-1 and TRBJ1-6, with D hard to call. Germline CDR1 is MGHRA and CDR2 is YSYEKL. The CDR3 totals 15 residues. Trimming removed 1 base from V and 4 bases from J, with 8 bases in between. The CDR3 is CASSQGTAYNSPLHF. CDR3 DNA: TGCGCCAGCAGCCAAGGAACAGCTTATAATTCACCCCTCCACTTT.

The rearrangement joins TRBV28 to TRBJ2-3; 10 nucleotides agree with TRBD2. The CDR3 spans 15 residues. V lost 5 bases to trimming and J lost 2 bases; unmatched junction nucleotides: 4. The germline gives CDR1 MDHEN, CDR2 SYDVKM. Here the CDR3 DNA reads TGTGCCAGCAGTGTTCTAGCGGGGGTCACAGATACGCAGTATTTT. Its protein is CASSVLAGVTDTQYF.

The chain employs TRBV19 and TRBJ1-5; 10 nucleotides agree with TRBD1. The V and J ends lost 5 bases and 2 bases, in that order; junction bases with no gene match: 6. The CDR3 runs to 16 residues. Germline CDR1 is LNHDA and CDR2 is SQIVND (reference sequence). The CDR3 here is CASSRRGTGGNQPQHF. In DNA form, the CDR3 reads TGTGCCAGTAGTCGGCGCGGGACAGGGGGCAATCAGCCCCAGCATTTT.

The rearrangement links TRBV5-1 to TRBJ2-7, with TRBD1 matching over 10 bases. The V segment lost 6 bases and the J segment 0 bases; nucleotides outside the gene matches: 6. CDR1 and CDR2 from the germline V gene are SGHRS and YFSETQ. The length of the CDR3 is 15 residues. The CDR3 DNA follows: TGCGCCAGCACACCGGACAGGGGGTACTCCTACGAGCAGTACTTC. Protein product: CASTPDRGYSYEQYF.

This chain links TRBV29-1 with TRBJ2-7; a weak D match, TRBD2 (5 bases). CDR1 SQVTM and CDR2 ANQGSEA come from the germline V gene. This CDR3 is built from 14 residues. V was trimmed by 5 bases and J by 3 bases, leaving 17 bases between them. The CDR3 sequence is CSVIPGGSFYEQYF. The CDR3 DNA is TGCAGCGTTATCCCCGGAGGCAGCTTCTACGAGCAGTACTTC.

The chain carries TRBV6-5 and TRBJ2-1, with 9 bases lining up with TRBD1. Losses at the gene ends were 6 bases for V and 9 bases for J; bases not matched to a gene: 12. Germline CDR1 is MNHEY and CDR2 is SVGAGI. The CDR3 consists of 15 residues. The CDR3 DNA follows: TGTGCCAGCAGCCAGACCGGGACAGGGATGATTGAGCAGTTCTTC. It yields the protein CASSQTGTGMIEQFF.

The CDR3 reads CASSPSGGPNEQFF. Here the CDR3 DNA reads TGTGCCAGCAGCCCGAGCGGGGGCCCCAATGAGCAGTTCTTC. The gene calls are TRBV6-5 and TRBJ2-1; 8 nucleotides line up with TRBD2. The CDR3 spans 14 residues. Germline V gives CDR1 MNHEY, CDR2 SVGAGI. J gave up 6 bases and V 6 bases, and 7 bases lay outside the gene matches.

The gene calls are TRBV15 and TRBJ2-3; 7 bases are a match to TRBD2. This CDR3 region has 19 residues. CDR1 and CDR2 from the germline V gene are LNHNV and YYDKDF (reference sequence). V trimming: 2 bases; J trimming: 0 bases; junction bases outside the gene matches: 14. The CDR3 reads CATSRRRGWEGTSTDTQYF. CDR3 DNA: TGTGCCACCAGCAGACGACGGGGGTGGGAGGGGACTAGCACAGATACGCAGTATTTT.

The V gene is TRBV5-1, the J gene TRBJ1-5, with 7 bases matching TRBD1. Germline values: CDR1 SGHRS, CDR2 YFSETQ. This CDR3 is built from 15 residues. V lost 5 bases, J lost 0 bases, and 5 bases stayed unmatched. CDR3 protein: CASRPTGYSNQPQHF. The CDR3 coding sequence is TGCGCCAGCAGACCGACAGGGTATAGCAATCAGCCCCAGCATTTT.

For the CDR3, the DNA is TGTGCCATCAGTGAGTCGATTCAGGGAAGCGAGCAGTACTTC. Amino acids: CAISESIQGSEQYF. The V and J genes are TRBV10-3 and TRBJ2-7; TRBD1 might be the D (5 bases). CDR1 is ENHRY and CDR2 is SYGVKD in the germline V gene. V was cut by 0 bases and J by 6 bases, with 12 bases left in between. The CDR3 totals 14 residues.

The V and J genes are TRBV27 and TRBJ2-7, with TRBD1 matching 7 bases. The CDR3 is made up of 16 amino acids. The ends lost 4 bases at V and 5 bases at J; junction bases unmatched: 14. The germline CDR1 and CDR2 sequences are MNHEY and SMNVEV (reference sequence). The CDR3 DNA reads TGTGCCAGCAGTTCAGGTTGGGGAACAGGGGCCCACGAGCAGTACTTC. It specifies CASSSGWGTGAHEQYF.

This CDR3 is CASSVEGGEDTQYF. CDR3 nucleotides: TGTGCCAGCAGCGTAGAAGGGGGCGAGGATACGCAGTATTTT. This sequence joins TRBV9 and TRBJ2-3; 7 nucleotides line up with TRBD1. The CDR3 has 14 amino acids. The germline CDR1 and CDR2 sequences are SGDLS and YYNGEE. With 0 bases clipped from V and 6 bases from J, the junction kept 4 bases outside the gene matches. The full variable domain, with the rest looked up from reference TRBV9 and TRBJ2-3, is DSGVTQTPKHLITATGQRVTLRCSPRSGDLSVYWYQQSLDQGLQFLIQYYNGEERAKGNILERFSAQQFPDLHSELNLSSLELGDSALYFCASSVEGGEDTQYFGPGTRLTVL.